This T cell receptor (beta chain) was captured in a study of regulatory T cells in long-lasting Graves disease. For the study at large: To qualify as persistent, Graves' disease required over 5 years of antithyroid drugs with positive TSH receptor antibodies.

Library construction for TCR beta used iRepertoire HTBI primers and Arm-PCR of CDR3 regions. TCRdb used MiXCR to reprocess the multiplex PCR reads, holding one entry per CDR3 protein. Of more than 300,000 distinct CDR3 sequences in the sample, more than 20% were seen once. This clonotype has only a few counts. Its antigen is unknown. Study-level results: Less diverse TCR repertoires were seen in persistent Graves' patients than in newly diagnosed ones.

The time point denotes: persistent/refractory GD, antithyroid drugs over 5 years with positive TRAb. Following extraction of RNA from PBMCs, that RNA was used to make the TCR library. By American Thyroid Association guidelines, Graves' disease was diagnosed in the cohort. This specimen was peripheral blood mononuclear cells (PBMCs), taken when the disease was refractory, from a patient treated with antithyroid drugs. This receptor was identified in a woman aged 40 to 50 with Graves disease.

The CDR3 reads CASSFLAGVIWDTGELFF. The DNA of the CDR3 is TGTGCCAGCAGTTTCCTAGCGGGAGTCATTTGGGACACCGGGGAGCTGTTTTTT. The V gene is TRBV28, the J gene TRBJ2-2, with 10 bases lining up with TRBD2. Germline CDR1 and CDR2: MDHEN and SYDVKM. This CDR3 is 18 amino acids long. V was pared by 3 bases and J by 3 bases, with 10 bases of the junction left unmatched.